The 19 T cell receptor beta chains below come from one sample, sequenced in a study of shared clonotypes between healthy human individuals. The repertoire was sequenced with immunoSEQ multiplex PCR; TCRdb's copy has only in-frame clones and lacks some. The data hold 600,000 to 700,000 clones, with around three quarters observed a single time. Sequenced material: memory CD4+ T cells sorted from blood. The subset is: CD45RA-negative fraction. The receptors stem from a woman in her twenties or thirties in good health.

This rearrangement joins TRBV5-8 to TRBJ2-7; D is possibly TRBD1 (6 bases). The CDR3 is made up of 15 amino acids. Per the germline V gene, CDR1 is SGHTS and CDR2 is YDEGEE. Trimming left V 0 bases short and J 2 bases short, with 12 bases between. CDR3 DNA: TGTGCCAGCAGCTTGGAGACAGGTTATACCTACGAGCAGTACTTC. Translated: CASSLETGYTYEQYF.

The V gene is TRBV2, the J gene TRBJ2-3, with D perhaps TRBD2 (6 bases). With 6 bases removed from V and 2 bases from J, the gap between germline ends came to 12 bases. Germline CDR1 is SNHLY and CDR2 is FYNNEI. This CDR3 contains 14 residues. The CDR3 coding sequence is TGTGCCAGCAGAGGTAGCGGATTCACAGATACGCAGTATTTT. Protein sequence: CASRGSGFTDTQYF.

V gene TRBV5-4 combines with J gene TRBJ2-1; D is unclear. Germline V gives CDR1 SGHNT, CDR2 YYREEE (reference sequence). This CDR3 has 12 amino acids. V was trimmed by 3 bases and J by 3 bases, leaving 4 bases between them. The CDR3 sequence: CASSSNYNEQFF. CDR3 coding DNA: TGTGCCAGCAGCTCCAACTACAATGAGCAGTTCTTC. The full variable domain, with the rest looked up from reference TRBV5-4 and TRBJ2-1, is ETGVTQSPTHLIKTRGQQVTLRCSSQSGHNTVSWYQQALGQGPQFIFQYYREEENGRGNFPPRFSGLQFPNYSSELNVNALELDDSALYLCASSSNYNEQFFGPGTRLTVL.

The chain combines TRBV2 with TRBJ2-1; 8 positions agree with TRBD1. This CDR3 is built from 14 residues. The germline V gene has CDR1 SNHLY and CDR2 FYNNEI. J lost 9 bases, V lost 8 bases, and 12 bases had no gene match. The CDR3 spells CASVGTGKVSEQFF. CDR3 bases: TGTGCCAGCGTTGGGACAGGTAAAGTGAGTGAGCAGTTCTTC.

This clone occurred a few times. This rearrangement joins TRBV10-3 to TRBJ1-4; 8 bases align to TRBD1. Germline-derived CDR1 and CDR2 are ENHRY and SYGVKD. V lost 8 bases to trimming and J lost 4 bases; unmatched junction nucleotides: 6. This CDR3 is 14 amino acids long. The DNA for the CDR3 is TGTGCCATCGGAGGACAGGGCATTAATGAAAAACTGTTTTTT. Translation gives CAIGGQGINEKLFF.

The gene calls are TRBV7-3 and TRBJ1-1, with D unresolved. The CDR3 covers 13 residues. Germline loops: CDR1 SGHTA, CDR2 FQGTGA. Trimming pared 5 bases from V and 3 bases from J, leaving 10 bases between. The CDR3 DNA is TGTGCCAGCAGCCCCTCGGGTGACACTGAAGCTTTCTTT. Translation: CASSPSGDTEAFF.

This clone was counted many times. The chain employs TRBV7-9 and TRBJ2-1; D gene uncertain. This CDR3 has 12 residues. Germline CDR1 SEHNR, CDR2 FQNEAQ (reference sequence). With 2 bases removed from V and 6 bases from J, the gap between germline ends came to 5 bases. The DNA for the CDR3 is TGTGCCAGCAGCTTAATTTCCAATGAGCAGTTCTTC. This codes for CASSLISNEQFF.

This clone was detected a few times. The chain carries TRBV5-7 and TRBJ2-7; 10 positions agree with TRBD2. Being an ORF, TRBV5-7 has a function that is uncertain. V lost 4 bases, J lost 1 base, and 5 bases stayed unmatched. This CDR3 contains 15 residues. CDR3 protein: CASSPSGSPSYEQYF. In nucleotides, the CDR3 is TGTGCCAGCAGCCCTAGCGGGAGCCCTTCCTACGAGCAGTACTTC.

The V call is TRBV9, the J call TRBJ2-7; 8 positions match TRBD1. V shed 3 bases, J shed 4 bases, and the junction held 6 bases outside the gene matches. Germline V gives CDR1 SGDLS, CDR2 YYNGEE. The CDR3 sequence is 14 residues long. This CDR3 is CASSARTGTYEQYF. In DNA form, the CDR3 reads TGTGCCAGCAGCGCCCGGACAGGGACATACGAGCAGTACTTC.

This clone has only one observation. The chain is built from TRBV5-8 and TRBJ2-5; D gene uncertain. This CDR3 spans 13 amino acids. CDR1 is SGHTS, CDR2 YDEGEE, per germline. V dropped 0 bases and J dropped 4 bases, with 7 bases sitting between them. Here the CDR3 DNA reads TGTGCCAGCAGCTTGGATGGGGTAGAGACCCAGTACTTC. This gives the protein CASSLDGVETQYF. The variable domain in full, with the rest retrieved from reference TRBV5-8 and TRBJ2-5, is EAGVTQSPTHLIKTRGQQATLRCSPISGHTSVYWYQQALGLGLQFLLWYDEGEERNRGNFPPRFSGRQFPNYSSELNVNALELEDSALYLCASSLDGVETQYFGPGTRLLVL.

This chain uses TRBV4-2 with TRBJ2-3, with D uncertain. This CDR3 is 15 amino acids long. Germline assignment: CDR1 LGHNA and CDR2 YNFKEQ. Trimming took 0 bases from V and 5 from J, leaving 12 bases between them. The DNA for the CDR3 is TGTGCCAGCAGCCAAGAGCCTAGGTGGGAAGATACGCAGTATTTT. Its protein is CASSQEPRWEDTQYF.

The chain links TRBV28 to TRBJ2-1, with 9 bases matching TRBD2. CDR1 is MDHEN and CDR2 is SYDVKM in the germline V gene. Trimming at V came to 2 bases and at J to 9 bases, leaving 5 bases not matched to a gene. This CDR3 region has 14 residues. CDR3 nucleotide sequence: TGTGCCAGCAGTTTAGCGGGAGGGCCTGGTGAGCAGTTCTTC. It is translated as CASSLAGGPGEQFF.

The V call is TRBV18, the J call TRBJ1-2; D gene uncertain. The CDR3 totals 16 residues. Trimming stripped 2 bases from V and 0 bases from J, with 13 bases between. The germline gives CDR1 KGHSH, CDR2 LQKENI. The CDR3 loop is CASSPRHISANYGYTF. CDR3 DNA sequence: TGTGCCAGCTCACCAAGGCATATCTCCGCTAACTATGGCTACACCTTC.

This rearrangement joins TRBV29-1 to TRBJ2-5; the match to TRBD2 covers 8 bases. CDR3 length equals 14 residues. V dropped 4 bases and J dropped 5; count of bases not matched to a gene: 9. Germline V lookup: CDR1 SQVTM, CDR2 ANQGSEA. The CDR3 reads CSVGTSPGYETQYF. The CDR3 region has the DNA TGCAGCGTTGGGACTAGCCCGGGATACGAGACCCAGTACTTC.

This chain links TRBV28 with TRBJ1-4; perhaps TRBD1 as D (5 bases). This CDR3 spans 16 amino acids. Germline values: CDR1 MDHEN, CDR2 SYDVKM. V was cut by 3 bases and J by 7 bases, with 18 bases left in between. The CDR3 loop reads CASSFILWGKGEKLFF. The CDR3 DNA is TGTGCCAGCAGTTTTATATTATGGGGCAAGGGTGAAAAACTGTTTTTT.

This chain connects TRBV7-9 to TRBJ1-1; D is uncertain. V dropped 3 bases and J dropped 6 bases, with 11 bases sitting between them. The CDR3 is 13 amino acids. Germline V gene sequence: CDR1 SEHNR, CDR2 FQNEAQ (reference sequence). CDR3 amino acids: CASSLEAKAEAFF. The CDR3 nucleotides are TGTGCCAGCAGCTTGGAGGCGAAGGCTGAAGCTTTCTTT.

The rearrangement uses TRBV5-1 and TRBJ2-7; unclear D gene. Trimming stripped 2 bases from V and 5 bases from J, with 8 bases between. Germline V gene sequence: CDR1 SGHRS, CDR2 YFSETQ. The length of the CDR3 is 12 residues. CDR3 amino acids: CASSFYGNEQYF. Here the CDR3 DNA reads TGCGCCAGCAGCTTTTACGGAAACGAGCAGTACTTC.

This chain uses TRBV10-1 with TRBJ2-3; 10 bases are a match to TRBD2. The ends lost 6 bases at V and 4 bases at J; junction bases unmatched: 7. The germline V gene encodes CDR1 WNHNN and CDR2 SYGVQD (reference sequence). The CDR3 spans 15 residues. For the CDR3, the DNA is TGCGCCAGCAGACACCTAGCGGGAGAGCCAGATACGCAGTATTTT. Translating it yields CASRHLAGEPDTQYF.

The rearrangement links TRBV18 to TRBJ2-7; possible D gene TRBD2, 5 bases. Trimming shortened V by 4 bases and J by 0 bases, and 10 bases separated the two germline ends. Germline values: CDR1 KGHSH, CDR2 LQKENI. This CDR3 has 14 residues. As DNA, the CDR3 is TGTGCCAGCTCACAAGACTACAACTCCTACGAGCAGTACTTC. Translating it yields CASSQDYNSYEQYF.